This record looks at one TCR beta chain sequence and its context. Its specificity is unknown. The data belong to a study of shared clonotypes between healthy human individuals. V gave up 4 bases and J gave up 2 bases, with 14 bases separating them. The CDR3 covers 15 residues. Germline V gives CDR1 SGHDT, CDR2 YYEEEE. Naivety among CD8 cells was defined by CD45RO negativity and positive CCR7 selection, thereby excluding terminally differentiated effector memory CD45RA+ cells. In the original workflow: Junction-only sequences without quality scores came from ImmunoSEQ, so filtering differed. Using immunoSEQ multiplex PCR, the repertoire was profiled, and TCRdb retains in-frame clones only, with some absent. V, J and clone size reflect that table, while D and trimming were determined from the DNA. The sample has about 2.1 million clones, just under 95% seen once; the top ten hold about 1.7%. Study-level results: All-four-donor shared clonotypes had higher generation probabilities than non-shared clonotypes did.

V gene TRBV5-6 combines with J gene TRBJ2-3; TRBD2 is a possible D gene (5 bases). The sample consisted of naive CD8+ T cells from PBMCs. This clonotype was obtained from a man between 18 and 35 years old in good health. Some clones in this sample may be carry-over from other donors' samples. CDR3 sequence: CASSPEAGSTDTQYF. The CDR3 nucleotides read TGTGCCAGCAGCCCGGAGGCTGGGTCCACAGATACGCAGTATTTT.